One T cell receptor beta chain is described in this entry. V shed 6 bases and J 5 bases; nucleotides not matched to a gene: 7. Germline V gene sequence: CDR1 GTSNPN, CDR2 SVGIG (reference sequence). This CDR3 is built from 14 residues. The sample originates from a study of control samples from healthy donors and cancer patients. The protocol was immunoSEQ multiplex PCR, while the TCRdb copy is restricted to in-frame clones and leaves out a portion. The sample includes some 410,000 clones, roughly 90% seen only once; the top ten take around 6.5%. The sample was PBMCs. The chain is built from TRBV30 and TRBJ2-1; 10 bases agree with TRBD2. This TCR came from a middle-aged man with head and neck cancer. CDR3 in DNA: TGTGCCTGCCAGCGGGAGGGCGCCAACAATGAGCAGTTCTTC. Amino acid sequence: CACQREGANNEQFF.